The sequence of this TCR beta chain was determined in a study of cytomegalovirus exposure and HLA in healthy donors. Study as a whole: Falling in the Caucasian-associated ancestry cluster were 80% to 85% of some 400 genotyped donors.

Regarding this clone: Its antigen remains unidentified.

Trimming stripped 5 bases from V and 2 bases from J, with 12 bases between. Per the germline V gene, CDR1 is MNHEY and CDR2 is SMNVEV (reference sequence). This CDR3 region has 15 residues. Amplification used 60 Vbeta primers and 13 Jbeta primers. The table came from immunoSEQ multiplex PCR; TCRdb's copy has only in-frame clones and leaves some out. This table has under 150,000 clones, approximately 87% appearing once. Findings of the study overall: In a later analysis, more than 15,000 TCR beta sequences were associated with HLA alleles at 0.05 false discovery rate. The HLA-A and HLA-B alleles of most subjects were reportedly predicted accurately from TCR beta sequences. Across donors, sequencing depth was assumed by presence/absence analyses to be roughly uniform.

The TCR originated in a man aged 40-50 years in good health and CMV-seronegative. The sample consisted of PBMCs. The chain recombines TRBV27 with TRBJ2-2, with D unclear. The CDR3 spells CASSPRVFNTGELFF. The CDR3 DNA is TGTGCCAGCAGTCCACGGGTTTTCAACACCGGGGAGCTGTTTTTT.